The 30 T cell receptor beta chains presented below share a single source sample, sequenced in a study of blood T cell repertoires in COVID-19. Clones were read by immunoSEQ multiplex PCR, and TCRdb kept only the in-frame ones, dropping some. Among 90,000 to 100,000 clones listed, 87% were seen once. The sequencing input was peripheral blood. These receptors came from a man aged 65 to 79 with acute or convalescent COVID-19.

Remarks on this clone: The sample has other DNA sequences that encode this CDR3 too. In DNA form, the CDR3 reads TGTGCTAGCGGACAATCCTATCAGAACACTGAAGCTTTCTTT. It is translated as CASGQSYQNTEAFF. The gene calls are TRBV2 and TRBJ1-1, with TRBD1 as a possible D gene (5 bases). Germline CDR1 is SNHLY and CDR2 is FYNNEI. The CDR3 spans 14 residues. Full variable domain (rest looked up from reference TRBV2 and TRBJ1-1): EPEVTQTPSHQVTQMGQEVILRCVPISNHLYFYWYRQILGQKVEFLVSFYNNEISEKSEIFDDQFSVERPDGSNFTLKIRSTKLEDSAMYFCASGQSYQNTEAFFGQGTRLTVV.

There are a few counts of this clone. The rearrangement links TRBV5-6 to TRBJ2-7, with TRBD1 matching 10 bases. This CDR3 is built from 16 residues. The J segment lost 1 base and the V segment lost 4 bases, leaving 8 bases of the junction unmatched. From germline, CDR1 is SGHDT and CDR2 YYEEEE. The CDR3 DNA follows: TGTGCCAGCAGCCCAGACAGGGGGCGGCGATCCTACGAGCAGTACTTC. It encodes CASSPDRGRRSYEQYF.

The chain employs TRBV11-2 and TRBJ1-2; 9 bases fit TRBD1. The CDR3 spans 15 residues. Trimming removed 6 bases from V and 2 bases from J; junction bases left unmatched: 7. The germline gives CDR1 SGHAT, CDR2 FQNNGV. The CDR3 sequence: CASSSRQGGNYGYTF. CDR3 nucleotides: TGTGCCAGCAGTTCTAGACAGGGGGGCAACTATGGCTACACCTTC.

CDR3 residues: CASSANGDSEQYF. CDR3 DNA sequence: TGTGCCAGTAGCGCGAACGGGGACAGCGAGCAGTACTTC. This chain uses TRBV19 with TRBJ2-7, with 7 bases identical to TRBD1. This CDR3 is built from 13 residues. From germline, CDR1 is LNHDA and CDR2 SQIVND (reference sequence). J lost 6 bases, V lost 6 bases, and 8 bases had no gene match.

This clone has only a few counts. The chain couples TRBV15 to TRBJ1-5, with no clear D. V gave up 0 bases and J gave up 11 bases, with 8 bases separating them. The CDR3 loop spans 12 amino acids. Germline V lookup: CDR1 LNHNV, CDR2 YYDKDF (reference sequence). For the CDR3, the DNA is TGTGCCACCAGCAGAGATCGAGGTACCCAGCATTTT. Its protein product is CATSRDRGTQHF.

This rearrangement joins TRBV5-8 to TRBJ2-2; maybe TRBD2 (6 bases). The CDR3 has 15 residues. Between the trimmed V and J ends, which lost 7 bases and 3 bases, there was a span of 16 bases. Germline loops: CDR1 SGHTS, CDR2 YDEGEE. CDR3 residues: CASARGLRDTGELFF. The CDR3 nucleotides read TGTGCCAGCGCCCGGGGACTTAGAGACACCGGGGAGCTGTTTTTT.

V and J are TRBV9 and TRBJ2-5; 14 nucleotides match TRBD2. The CDR3 is 14 residues long. Germline CDR1 and CDR2: SGDLS and YYNGEE. The V and J ends lost 7 bases and 4 bases, in that order; junction bases with no gene match: 3. CDR3 amino acids: CASGLAGGSETQYF. CDR3 bases: TGTGCCAGCGGACTAGCGGGGGGATCAGAGACCCAGTACTTC.

This chain links TRBV19 with TRBJ2-3; no firm D call. V gave up 4 bases and J gave up 3 bases, with 2 bases separating them. The germline V gene has CDR1 LNHDA and CDR2 SQIVND (reference sequence). The CDR3 is made up of 11 amino acids. For the CDR3, the DNA is TGTGCCAGTAGTACAACAGATACGCAGTATTTT. As protein: CASSTTDTQYF.

CDR3 loop: CATSREASGIGNTIYF. CDR3 bases: TGTGCCACCAGCAGAGAGGCAAGCGGAATTGGAAACACCATATATTTT. The V gene is TRBV15, the J gene TRBJ1-3; D not certain. V was pared by 0 bases and J by 3 bases, with 12 bases between. From germline, CDR1 is LNHNV and CDR2 YYDKDF (reference sequence). The CDR3 has 16 residues.

This chain joins TRBV5-1 and TRBJ2-3; 7 bases map to TRBD2. The V gene's germline CDR1 is SGHRS and CDR2 YFSETQ. V dropped 7 bases and J dropped 4; count of bases not matched to a gene: 12. This CDR3 has 15 residues. The CDR3 coding sequence is TGCGCCAGCGGCCTCGCTTTGGCGGGAGCAGATACGCAGTATTTT. This codes for CASGLALAGADTQYF.

The gene calls are TRBV11-2 and TRBJ2-5; D gene unclear. Germline loops: CDR1 SGHAT, CDR2 FQNNGV. V was shortened by 2 bases and J by 1 base, with 8 bases between the two germline ends. The CDR3 runs 14 residues. The CDR3: CASSLSVVQETQYF. The CDR3 nucleotides are TGTGCCAGCAGCTTAAGCGTAGTCCAAGAGACCCAGTACTTC. The full variable domain, its missing parts supplied by reference TRBV11-2 and TRBJ2-5, is EAGVAQSPRYKIIEKRQSVAFWCNPISGHATLYWYQQILGQGPKLLIQFQNNGVVDDSQLPKDRFSAERLKGVDSTLKIQPAKLEDSAVYLCASSLSVVQETQYFGPGTRLLVL.

The rearrangement links TRBV9 to TRBJ2-2, with 8 bases identical to TRBD2. Germline V lookup: CDR1 SGDLS, CDR2 YYNGEE. This CDR3 is built from 15 residues. Germline trimming cut 0 bases from V and 4 bases from J; bases unmatched to any gene: 2. CDR3 sequence: CASSVAGGPTGELFF. DNA for the CDR3: TGTGCCAGCAGCGTAGCGGGGGGGCCCACCGGGGAGCTGTTTTTT.

The gene calls are TRBV4-2 and TRBJ1-3; 10 positions agree with TRBD1. Germline values: CDR1 LGHNA, CDR2 YNFKEQ. CDR3 length equals 18 residues. The junction had 8 bases not matched to a gene; V was cut back by 1 base and J by 2 bases. CDR3 sequence reads: CASSQGVWGQGTGNTIYF. CDR3 nucleotide sequence: TGTGCCAGCAGCCAAGGGGTATGGGGACAGGGGACTGGAAACACCATATATTTT.

This clone showed up just a few times. CDR3 coding DNA: TGCGCCAGCAGCTTGGTAGGTACAGCCCACGAGCAGTACTTC. It yields the protein CASSLVGTAHEQYF. This chain joins TRBV5-1 and TRBJ2-7; the D is unclear. CDR3 length: 14 amino acids. V shed 0 bases and J shed 5 bases, with 12 bases lying between them. The germline V gene encodes CDR1 SGHRS and CDR2 YFSETQ.

This chain connects TRBV6-1 to TRBJ2-1; 7 bases map to TRBD1. This CDR3 region has 15 residues. CDR1 MNHNS and CDR2 SASEGT come from the germline V gene. With 1 base clipped from V and 8 bases from J, the junction kept 8 bases outside the gene matches. The CDR3 loop is CASSEGGTAGYEQFF. The CDR3 region has the DNA TGTGCCAGCAGTGAAGGGGGGACAGCCGGTTATGAGCAGTTCTTC.

The chain employs TRBV29-1 and TRBJ2-2; 12 positions agree with TRBD1. CDR1 SQVTM and CDR2 ANQGSEA come from the germline V gene. The CDR3 totals 13 residues. The V segment lost 7 bases and the J segment 6 bases; nucleotides outside the gene matches: 3. As DNA, the CDR3 is TGCAGCGCAGGGACAGGGGGCTCCGGGGAGCTGTTTTTT. It is translated as CSAGTGGSGELFF.

The chain carries TRBV5-4 and TRBJ2-3; 7 bases fit TRBD2. This CDR3 comprises 14 residues. Germline loops: CDR1 SGHNT, CDR2 YYREEE (reference sequence). Trimming at V came to 3 bases and at J to 5 bases, leaving 6 bases not matched to a gene. CDR3 in amino acids: CASSSRSGGDTQYF. The CDR3 DNA reads TGTGCCAGCAGCTCCCGTTCGGGAGGAGATACGCAGTATTTT.

The chain joins TRBV7-6 to TRBJ2-2, with 7 bases aligning to TRBD1. After removal of 5 bases from V and 1 base from J, the junction contained 4 bases not matched to a gene. The V gene's germline CDR1 is SGHVS and CDR2 FNYEAQ. The CDR3 covers 15 residues. The CDR3 nucleotides read TGTGCCAGCAGCCAACGGACAGGGAACACCGGGGAGCTGTTTTTT. This sequence encodes CASSQRTGNTGELFF.

V and J are TRBV7-2 and TRBJ1-2, with TRBD1 matching 7 bases. Germline V CDR1 and CDR2: SGHTA, FQGNSA. J gave up 4 bases and V 0 bases, and 2 bases lay outside the gene matches. This CDR3 has 14 residues. In DNA, the CDR3 is TGTGCCAGCAGCTTAGCCGGACAGGTCTATGGCTACACCTTC. Translated, it gives CASSLAGQVYGYTF.

This chain joins TRBV30 and TRBJ1-5, with D possibly matching TRBD1 (5 bases). Germline loops: CDR1 GTSNPN, CDR2 SVGIG (reference sequence). V was trimmed by 0 bases and J by 7 bases, leaving 7 bases between them. This CDR3 region has 12 residues. This CDR3 is CAWSVGPQPQHF. DNA of the CDR3: TGTGCCTGGAGTGTGGGGCCACAGCCCCAGCATTTT.

The V call is TRBV5-1, the J call TRBJ2-5; the D gene is possibly TRBD1 (6 bases). CDR1 SGHRS and CDR2 YFSETQ come from the germline V gene. This CDR3 has 14 residues. V was pared by 4 bases and J by 6 bases, with 16 bases between. CDR3 sequence reads: CASSTGQTGQTQYF. In DNA, the CDR3 is TGCGCCAGCAGCACCGGACAGACGGGACAGACCCAGTACTTC. Based on the CDR3 plus reference TRBV5-1 and TRBJ2-5, the full variable domain is KAGVTQTPRYLIKTRGQQVTLSCSPISGHRSVSWYQQTPGQGLQFLFEYFSETQRNKGNFPGRFSGRQFSNSRSEMNVSTLELGDSALYLCASSTGQTGQTQYFGPGTRLLVL.

The rearrangement joins TRBV30 to TRBJ1-1; D unresolved. There are 11 residues in the CDR3. The V gene lost 4 bases and the J gene lost 5 bases, with 8 bases spanning the gap. CDR1 and CDR2 (germline): GTSNPN, SVGIG (reference sequence). The DNA for the CDR3 is TGTGCCTGGACCCCGCGAACTGAAGCTTTCTTT. Protein product: CAWTPRTEAFF.

The chain couples TRBV25-1 to TRBJ2-2; the match to TRBD1 covers 9 bases. The CDR3 has 16 amino acids. J was trimmed by 6 bases and V by 2 bases; bases with no gene match: 7. CDR1 is MGHDK and CDR2 is SYGVNS in the germline V gene. DNA of the CDR3: TGTGCCAGCAGTGAACCATACAGGGGGCGGGCCGGGGAGCTGTTTTTT. The encoded protein is CASSEPYRGRAGELFF.

This chain uses TRBV28 with TRBJ1-1; D is unclear. The CDR3 sequence is 12 residues long. V was shortened by 3 bases and J by 4 bases, with 6 bases between the two germline ends. Germline V gene sequence: CDR1 MDHEN, CDR2 SYDVKM. CDR3 sequence: CASSFSVTEAFF. DNA for the CDR3: TGTGCCAGCAGTTTCTCGGTCACTGAAGCTTTCTTT. The variable domain in full, completed from reference TRBV28 and TRBJ1-1, reads DVKVTQSSRYLVKRTGEKVFLECVQDMDHENMFWYRQDPGLGLRLIYFSYDVKMKEKGDIPEGYSVSREKKERFSLILESASTNQTSMYLCASSFSVTEAFFGQGTRLTVV.

V gene TRBV6-5 combines with J gene TRBJ1-1, with D maybe TRBD1 (6 bases). Trimming removed 3 bases at V and 5 bases at J, with 10 bases between. CDR3 size: 13 residues. Germline-derived CDR1 and CDR2 are MNHEY and SVGAGI. The CDR3 here is CASSYKGGTEAFF. Here the CDR3 DNA reads TGTGCCAGCAGTTATAAAGGGGGTACTGAAGCTTTCTTT.

J is TRBJ2-7 and V is TRBV7-3; D might be TRBD2 (5 bases). V gave up 1 base and J gave up 0 bases, with 7 bases separating them. Germline V lookup: CDR1 SGHTA, CDR2 FQGTGA. This CDR3 spans 14 amino acids. CDR3 sequence (DNA): TGTGCCAGCAGCTTAAGCGGAGGCTCCTACGAGCAGTACTTC. Translating gives CASSLSGGSYEQYF.

The chain combines TRBV6-5 with TRBJ1-2; 7 bases are a match to TRBD1. J lost 8 bases, V lost 5 bases, and 8 bases had no gene match. CDR1 is MNHEY and CDR2 is SVGAGI in the germline V gene. This CDR3 contains 13 residues. The CDR3 region has the DNA TGTGCCAGCAGTCCAACAGGGGAGACGGGCTACACCTTC. Translation gives CASSPTGETGYTF.

The V and J genes are TRBV12-3 or TRBV12-4 and TRBJ1-1, with unresolved D. The CDR3 spans 13 residues. Trimming pared 8 bases from V and 4 bases from J, leaving 14 bases between. The CDR3 spells CASAGRRGTEAFF. CDR3 nucleotides: TGTGCCAGCGCTGGACGCCGGGGCACTGAAGCTTTCTTT.

This clone has a single count. DNA for the CDR3: TGTGCCAGCAGTTACTCGACAGGGGGGTCCTATGGCTACACCTTC. Protein product: CASSYSTGGSYGYTF. The rearrangement joins TRBV6-5 to TRBJ1-2; TRBD1 matches at 9 bases. The germline CDR1 and CDR2 sequences are MNHEY and SVGAGI. There are 15 residues in the CDR3. Unmatched junction bases numbered 3, after V lost 0 bases and J lost 4 bases.

V usage is TRBV4-1 and J usage is TRBJ1-6; 7 positions agree with TRBD1. Germline V lookup: CDR1 MGHRA, CDR2 YSYEKL. The CDR3 spans 15 residues. The trim removed 1 base at V and 9 bases at J, leaving 6 bases unmatched. The CDR3: CASSQGAGGPSPLHF. CDR3 nucleotides: TGCGCCAGCAGCCAAGGGGCAGGGGGACCTTCACCCCTCCACTTT.